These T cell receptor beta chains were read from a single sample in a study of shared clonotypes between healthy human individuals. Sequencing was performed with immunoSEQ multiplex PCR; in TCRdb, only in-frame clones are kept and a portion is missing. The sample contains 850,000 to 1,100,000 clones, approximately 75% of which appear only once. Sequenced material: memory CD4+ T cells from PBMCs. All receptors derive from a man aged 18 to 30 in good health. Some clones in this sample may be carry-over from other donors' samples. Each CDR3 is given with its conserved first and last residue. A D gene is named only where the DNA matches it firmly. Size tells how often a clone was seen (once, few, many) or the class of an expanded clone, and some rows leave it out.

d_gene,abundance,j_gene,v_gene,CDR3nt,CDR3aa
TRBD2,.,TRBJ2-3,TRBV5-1,TGCGCCAGCAGCCCCCAGGGACTAGCGGGAGCAGATACGCAGTATTTT,CASSPQGLAGADTQYF
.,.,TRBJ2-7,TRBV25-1,TGTGCCAGCAGTGACCCGCTCGCAGGGGAGACCTACGAGCAGTACTTC,CASSDPLAGETYEQYF
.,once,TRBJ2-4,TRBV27,TGTGCCGGCAGTAGCTCCGGGGCCGTAGCCAAAAACATTCAGTACTTC,CAGSSSGAVAKNIQYF
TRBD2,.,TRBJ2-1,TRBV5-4,TGTGCCAGCAGCTTTCCGGGACTAGCGGCAGGGAATGAGCAGTTCTTC,CASSFPGLAAGNEQFF
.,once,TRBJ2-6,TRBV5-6,TGTGCCAGCAGCTGGGCCGACTCTGGGGCCAACGTCCTGACTTTC,CASSWADSGANVLTF
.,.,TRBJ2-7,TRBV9,TGTGCCAGCAGCCCATCCGGGGATTTTGTTCCCTACGAGCAGTACTTC,CASSPSGDFVPYEQYF
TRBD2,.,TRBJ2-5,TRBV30,TGTGCGGGGACTACCGGGGAGACCCAGTACTTC,CAGTTGETQYF
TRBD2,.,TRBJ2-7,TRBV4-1,TGCGCCAGCAGCCAGCTAGCGGGGGGAATCGACGAGCAGTACTTC,CASSQLAGGIDEQYF
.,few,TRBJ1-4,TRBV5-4,TGTGCCAGCAGTCCCGGAAATTCAAGACTGTTTTTT,CASSPGNSRLFF
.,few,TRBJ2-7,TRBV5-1,TGCGCCAGCAGCTTGGCCTTATCCGGACAGTACGAGCAGTACTTC,CASSLALSGQYEQYF
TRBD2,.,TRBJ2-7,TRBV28,TGTGCCAGCAGTTTAGTGGGACTAGCGGGAGGGTCGGGCGAGCAGTACTTC,CASSLVGLAGGSGEQYF
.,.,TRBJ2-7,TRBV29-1,TGCAGCGTTGAAGAGGGACACCGCTACGAGCAGTACTTC,CSVEEGHRYEQYF
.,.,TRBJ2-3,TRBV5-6,TGTGCCACCAGACAAGGGGATACGCAGTATTTT,CATRQGDTQYF
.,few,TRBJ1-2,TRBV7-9,TGTGCCAGCAGCTTAGCCGGGGAGGGCTACACCTTC,CASSLAGEGYTF
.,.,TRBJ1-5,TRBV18,TGTGCCAGCTCACCGGTAGGTAATAGCAATCAGCCCCAGCATTTT,CASSPVGNSNQPQHF
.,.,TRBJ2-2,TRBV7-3,TGTGCCAGCAGCTATCAGGGTCCCGGGGAGCTGTTTTTT,CASSYQGPGELFF
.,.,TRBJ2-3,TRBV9,TGTGCCAGCAGCCGCATCCCAGGTGGACTCGACACAGATACGCAGTATTTT,CASSRIPGGLDTDTQYF
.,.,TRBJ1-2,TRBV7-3,TGTGCCAGCAGCTTAATTGGGGGCAGCGGGAGTGGCTACACCTTC,CASSLIGGSGSGYTF
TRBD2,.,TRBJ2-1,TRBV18,TGTGCCAGCTCAATCCCTAGCGGGGGACGTACCTGGGAGCAGTTCTTC,CASSIPSGGRTWEQFF
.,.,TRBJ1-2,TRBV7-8,TGTGCCAGCAGCTTAGGGAGGGGGTCGTATAATGGCTACACCTTC,CASSLGRGSYNGYTF
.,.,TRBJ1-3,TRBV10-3,TGTGCCATCAGTGAGTCTAGTCTCCCTGGAAACACCATATATTTT,CAISESSLPGNTIYF
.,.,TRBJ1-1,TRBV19,TGTGCCAGTAGTCCTCGGACAGCGAACACTGAAGCTTTCTTT,CASSPRTANTEAFF
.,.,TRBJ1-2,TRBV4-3,TGCGCCAGCAGCCAGGGTACAGGTTATGTGGGCTACACCTTC,CASSQGTGYVGYTF
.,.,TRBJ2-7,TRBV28,TGTGCCAGCAGGACGACATCCAGACGCTACGAGCAGTACTTC,CASRTTSRRYEQYF
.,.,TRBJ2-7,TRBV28,TGTGCCAGCAGTGCTACAGGGTCCGAGCAGTACTTC,CASSATGSEQYF
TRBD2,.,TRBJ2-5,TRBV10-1,TGCGCCAGCAGTGAGAGGGCCAGCGGGAGAAAGGAGACCCAGTACTTC,CASSERASGRKETQYF
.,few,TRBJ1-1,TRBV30,TGTGCCTGGAGTGAAATCAAGGACACTGAAGCTTTCTTT,CAWSEIKDTEAFF
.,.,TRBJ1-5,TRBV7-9,TGTGCCAGCAGCTTGGGGGATGTCAATCAGCCCCAGCATTTT,CASSLGDVNQPQHF
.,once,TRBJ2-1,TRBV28,TGTGCCACCTCTAATACCATCGGTGAGCAGTTCTTC,CATSNTIGEQFF
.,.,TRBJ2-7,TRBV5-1,TGCGCCAGCAGCTTGGAGGCAGGGTTGTCCTACGAGCAGTACTTC,CASSLEAGLSYEQYF
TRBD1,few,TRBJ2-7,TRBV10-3,TGTGCCACGCAGGGGGCTTACGAGCAGTACTTC,CATQGAYEQYF
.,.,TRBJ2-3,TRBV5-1,TGCGCCAGCAGCCCTGAGGGATGGGGGCCCCCAGGAGATACGCAGTATTTT,CASSPEGWGPPGDTQYF
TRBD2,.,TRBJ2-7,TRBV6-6,TGTGCCTGCCGGACTAGCGGGATCCAGATATCTAGGGAGCAGTACTTC,CACRTSGIQISREQYF
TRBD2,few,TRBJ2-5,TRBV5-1,TGCGCCAGCAGCCCACCCGGGACTACCAAAGAGACCCAGTACTTC,CASSPPGTTKETQYF
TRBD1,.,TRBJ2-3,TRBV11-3,TGTGCCAGCAGCCTGACAGGGACAAGCACAGATACGCAGTATTTT,CASSLTGTSTDTQYF
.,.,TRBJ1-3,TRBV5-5,TGTGCCAGCAGCTTGGCGACGGGACCTGGAAACACCATATATTTT,CASSLATGPGNTIYF
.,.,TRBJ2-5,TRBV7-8,TGTGCCACCTTACCCAAGTACCAAGAGACCCAGTACTTC,CATLPKYQETQYF
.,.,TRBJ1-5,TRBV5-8,TGTGCCAGCAGCTTGGGGGTGTATAGCAATCAGCCCCAGCATTTT,CASSLGVYSNQPQHF
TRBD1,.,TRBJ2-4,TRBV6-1,TGTGCCAGCCGGGACAGGGGAAACATTCAGTACTTC,CASRDRGNIQYF